What follows are 20 T cell receptor beta chains derived from one specimen sequenced in a study of shared clonotypes between healthy human individuals. Only in-frame clones appear in the TCRdb table, and some are missing; sequencing was by immunoSEQ multiplex PCR. This repertoire shows approximately 2,000,000 clones, around 93% found once; its top ten account for 1.5% to 2%. Naive CD8 isolation took CD45RO-negative cells positively selected for CCR7 and excluded terminally differentiated effector memory CD45RA+ cells. The sequenced material came from naive CD8+ T cells from PBMCs. Every receptor here comes from a man aged 18 to 35 in good health. Some clones in this sample may be carry-over from other donors' samples.

The CDR3, as DNA: TGTGCCAGCAGCCCCCGACTAGCGGGATCCTCAGATACGCAGTATTTT. Its protein is CASSPRLAGSSDTQYF. The chain uses TRBV7-9 and TRBJ2-3, with 11 bases fitting TRBD2. Losses at the gene ends were 5 bases for V and 4 bases for J; bases not matched to a gene: 8. The germline V gene has CDR1 SEHNR and CDR2 FQNEAQ (reference sequence). The CDR3 is made up of 16 amino acids. The full variable domain, rest sourced from reference TRBV7-9 and TRBJ2-3, is DTGVSQNPRHKITKRGQNVTFRCDPISEHNRLYWYRQTLGQGPEFLTYFQNEAQLEKSRLLSDRFSAERPKGSFSTLEIQRTEQGDSAMYLCASSPRLAGSSDTQYFGPGTRLTVL.

V gene TRBV28 combines with J gene TRBJ2-3; no clear D. The V end lost 3 bases, the J end lost 1 base, and 5 bases lay between the germline ends. This CDR3 is 13 amino acids long. Looked up from germline, CDR1 is MDHEN and CDR2 is SYDVKM. CDR3 coding DNA: TGTGCCAGCAGTTTCTCCCGCACAGATACGCAGTATTTT. Residues: CASSFSRTDTQYF.

V gene TRBV9 combines with J gene TRBJ2-7, with a weak D call TRBD2 (5 bases). With 0 bases removed from V and 2 bases from J, the gap between germline ends came to 12 bases. CDR1 is SGDLS, CDR2 YYNGEE, per germline. This CDR3 has 15 residues. Written as DNA, the CDR3 is TGTGCCAGCAGCGTAGCACCTGTAGCGACCTACGAGCAGTACTTC. It translates to CASSVAPVATYEQYF.

The J gene is TRBJ2-5, the V gene TRBV7-7; D is perhaps TRBD1 or TRBD2 (6 bases each). CDR3 size: 15 residues. Looked up from germline, CDR1 is SSHAT and CDR2 is FNYEAQ (reference sequence). V lost 5 bases and J lost 5, with 18 bases in between. This CDR3 is CASSPVIGGSETQYF. For the CDR3, the DNA is TGTGCCAGCAGCCCGGTTATAGGGGGGTCGGAGACCCAGTACTTC.

This chain uses TRBV28 with TRBJ2-1, with a tentative D call TRBD1 (5 bases). V dropped 7 bases and J dropped 6 bases, with 16 bases sitting between them. This CDR3 has 14 residues. CDR1 and CDR2 from the germline V gene are MDHEN and SYDVKM. CDR3 loop: CASTGQGGANEQFF. CDR3 coding DNA: TGTGCCAGCACTGGTCAGGGTGGGGCCAATGAGCAGTTCTTC.

The chain has TRBV19 and TRBJ2-1; D unclear. Germline CDR1 reads LNHDA; CDR2 reads SQIVND (reference sequence). This CDR3 spans 15 amino acids. V lost 5 bases and J lost 0, with 11 bases in between. Here the CDR3 DNA reads TGTGCCAGTAGTGCCAAAGTGAGCTCCTACAATGAGCAGTTCTTC. Translated: CASSAKVSSYNEQFF.

The genes are TRBV7-9 and TRBJ2-1, with 9 bases aligning to TRBD1. V dropped 1 base and J dropped 10; count of bases not matched to a gene: 5. The CDR3 is 14 amino acids. Germline lookup yields CDR1 SEHNR and CDR2 FQNEAQ (reference sequence). CDR3 sequence (DNA): TGTGCCAGCAGCTTAGGGGGGACAGGGAGGGAGCAGTTCTTC. Protein product: CASSLGGTGREQFF.

This clone showed up just once. V and J are TRBV10-3 and TRBJ2-7; 7 positions agree with TRBD2. CDR1 ENHRY and CDR2 SYGVKD come from the germline V gene. The CDR3 loop spans 16 amino acids. The V gene end was trimmed by 3 bases and the J gene end by 0 bases; junction bases not matched to a gene: 8. In DNA form, the CDR3 reads TGTGCCATCAGTGATACGAGCGGGGTAAGCTCCTACGAGCAGTACTTC. The encoded protein is CAISDTSGVSSYEQYF.

The chain combines TRBV5-1 with TRBJ2-3; 8 bases fit TRBD1. CDR3 length: 14 amino acids. Trimming took 3 bases from V and 5 from J; bases not matched to a gene: 5. CDR1 is SGHRS, CDR2 YFSETQ, per germline. The CDR3 reads CASSSYRGKDTQYF. CDR3 DNA sequence: TGCGCCAGCAGCTCTTACAGGGGGAAAGATACGCAGTATTTT.

This clone has only a few counts. The gene calls are TRBV27 and TRBJ1-4, with D unresolved. The germline V gene has CDR1 MNHEY and CDR2 SMNVEV (reference sequence). The germline V and J ends were trimmed by 3 bases and 12 bases, with 11 bases remaining between them. CDR3 length: 12 amino acids. This CDR3 reads CASSLFGKELFF. The CDR3, as DNA: TGTGCCAGCAGTTTGTTCGGGAAAGAACTGTTTTTT.

This chain connects TRBV9 to TRBJ2-1; 8 bases agree with TRBD2. The CDR3 loop spans 16 amino acids. V lost 4 bases to trimming and J lost 6 bases; unmatched junction nucleotides: 12. The germline V gene has CDR1 SGDLS and CDR2 YYNGEE. The CDR3 coding sequence is TGTGCCAGCAGCCTTGGAGGACTAGCAGTTCGCAATGAGCAGTTCTTC. Its protein product is CASSLGGLAVRNEQFF.

V and J are TRBV4-3 and TRBJ2-3; D not resolved. The CDR3 has 15 residues. V was clipped by 3 bases and J by 3 bases, with 13 bases between them. The germline V gene encodes CDR1 LGHNA and CDR2 YSLEER. This chain's CDR3 is CASSQTWSGTDTQYF. For the CDR3, the DNA is TGCGCCAGCAGCCAGACTTGGTCCGGAACAGATACGCAGTATTTT.

In this sample, this clone turned up once. CDR3 DNA sequence: TGTGCCAGCAGCTTAAAAGGGCTGGAGACCCAGTACTTC. It codes for CASSLKGLETQYF. This chain uses TRBV7-9 with TRBJ2-5; D unresolved. The CDR3 consists of 13 residues. Germline CDR1 SEHNR, CDR2 FQNEAQ (reference sequence). Trimming removed 2 bases from V and 5 bases from J, with 9 bases in between.

V and J are TRBV9 and TRBJ1-1; D is unclear. The germline V gene encodes CDR1 SGDLS and CDR2 YYNGEE. This CDR3 has 16 residues. Trimming took off 0 bases at V and 0 bases at J, with 12 bases between the two ends. The CDR3 DNA sequence: TGTGCCAGCAGCGTAGACGGGCTATTCATGAACACTGAAGCTTTCTTT. It translates to CASSVDGLFMNTEAFF.

This clone has only one observation. The gene calls are TRBV4-1 and TRBJ2-3; D remains ambiguous. The ends were cut back, 1 base at V and 5 bases at J, with 7 bases in the middle. The germline gives CDR1 MGHRA, CDR2 YSYEKL. There are 13 residues in the CDR3. DNA for the CDR3: TGCGCCAGCAGCCAAGTTCCTGGAGATACGCAGTATTTT. It is translated as CASSQVPGDTQYF.

The chain is built from TRBV29-1 and TRBJ2-3; D unclear. This CDR3 region has 12 residues. The V end lost 4 bases, the J end lost 0 bases, and 5 bases lay between the germline ends. Germline-derived CDR1 and CDR2 are SQVTM and ANQGSEA. The CDR3 nucleotides read TGCAGCGTTGGAACGAGCACAGATACGCAGTATTTT. Its protein product is CSVGTSTDTQYF.

This clone has just one count. The chain employs TRBV7-9 and TRBJ1-5, with 10 bases aligning to TRBD1. V trimming: 4 bases; J trimming: 4 bases; junction bases outside the gene matches: 10. This CDR3 is built from 17 residues. In germline, CDR1 is SEHNR, CDR2 FQNEAQ (reference sequence). The DNA of the CDR3 is TGTGCCAGCAGCTCTGGGCCGCGGGACAGGGGTAATCAGCCCCAGCATTTT. Amino acid sequence: CASSSGPRDRGNQPQHF.

V gene TRBV28 combines with J gene TRBJ1-3; D might be TRBD1 (6 bases). This CDR3 has 16 residues. Trimming took off 6 bases at V and 0 bases at J, with 15 bases between the two ends. From germline, CDR1 is MDHEN and CDR2 SYDVKM. The CDR3 DNA sequence: TGTGCCAGCAGCCGACAGGAGGGATACTCTGGAAACACCATATATTTT. Amino acids: CASSRQEGYSGNTIYF.

The rearrangement joins TRBV13 to TRBJ1-6; the D is unclear. Germline assignment: CDR1 PRHDT and CDR2 FYEKMQ (reference sequence). The CDR3 has 15 residues. The V gene lost 5 bases and the J gene lost 4 bases, with 12 bases spanning the gap. CDR3 nucleotide sequence: TGTGCCAGCAGCCCGTCGCCCCGATATAATTCACCCCTCCACTTT. Translating gives CASSPSPRYNSPLHF.

The chain couples TRBV14 to TRBJ2-5; unclear D gene. The CDR3 loop spans 16 amino acids. Germline CDR1 is SGHDN and CDR2 is FVKESK. Trimming removed 1 base at V and 2 bases at J, with 14 bases between. The CDR3 spells CASSQGVFARQETQYF. CDR3 nucleotide sequence: TGTGCCAGCAGCCAAGGGGTGTTTGCGCGACAAGAGACCCAGTACTTC.